The 26 T cell receptor beta chains given below trace back to one sample, sequenced in a study of T cells after yellow fever vaccination. TCRdb re-derived calls from the 5' RACE reads in MiXCR, one entry per CDR3 protein. The table shows about 25,000 distinct CDR3 sequences, with 5.5% occurring only once. Sequenced here: PBMCs, either bulk or a sorted T-cell subset (CD4+, CD8+, memory, or dextramer-sorted; not recorded which), sampled 15 days after the yellow fever booster vaccination. These receptors were taken from a man between 25 and 39 years old who received the YFV17D yellow fever vaccine.

This clonotype was detected many times. The chain is built from TRBV10-3 and TRBJ1-1; maybe TRBD1 (5 bases). Looked up from germline, CDR1 is ENHRY and CDR2 is SYGVKD. The V gene lost 4 bases and the J gene lost 5 bases, with 8 bases spanning the gap. This CDR3 spans 12 amino acids. CDR3 amino acids: CAISVRGTEAFF. CDR3 coding DNA: TGTGCCATCAGTGTGAGGGGAACTGAAGCTTTCTTT.

This clonotype was recorded many times. This chain connects TRBV29-1 to TRBJ2-5; weak D call: TRBD1 (6 bases). CDR3 length equals 13 residues. V was cut by 7 bases and J by 1 base, with 13 bases left in between. Germline loops: CDR1 SQVTM, CDR2 ANQGSEA. The CDR3 protein is CSAAGTIQETQYF. As DNA, the CDR3 is TGCAGCGCCGCCGGGACAATCCAAGAGACCCAGTACTTC. Supplemented by reference TRBV29-1 and TRBJ2-5, the full variable domain reads SAVISQKPSRDICQRGTSLTIQCQVDSQVTMMFWYRQQPGQSLTLIATANQGSEATYESGFVIDKFPISRPNLTFSTLTVSNMSPEDSSIYLCSAAGTIQETQYFGPGTRLLVL.

The CDR3 loop is CASSRGRINEKLFF. CDR3 bases: TGTGCCAGCAGCAGGGGACGGATTAATGAAAAACTGTTTTTT. This chain connects TRBV5-6 to TRBJ1-4; possibly TRBD1 for D (5 bases). V was cut by 4 bases and J by 4 bases, with 11 bases left in between. Germline V gene sequence: CDR1 SGHDT, CDR2 YYEEEE. This CDR3 spans 14 amino acids.

This clonotype has only a few counts. The J gene is TRBJ2-3, the V gene TRBV5-1; 8 nucleotides line up with TRBD2. J was trimmed by 3 bases and V by 6 bases; bases with no gene match: 9. The CDR3 has 15 amino acids. From germline, CDR1 is SGHRS and CDR2 YFSETQ. This chain's CDR3 is CASTLSTSETDTQYF. CDR3 coding DNA: TGCGCCAGCACCCTCTCGACTAGCGAGACAGATACGCAGTATTTT.

There are many counts of this clonotype. The chain uses TRBV28 and TRBJ2-1; 10 bases are shared with TRBD2. Germline CDR1 is MDHEN and CDR2 is SYDVKM. The J segment lost 2 bases and the V segment lost 4 bases, leaving 8 bases of the junction unmatched. The CDR3 covers 17 residues. Here the CDR3 reads CASSSTLLAGAYNEQFF. CDR3 DNA sequence: TGTGCCAGCAGTTCTACCCTCCTAGCGGGGGCCTACAATGAGCAGTTCTTC.

This clonotype has ten or more counts. V usage is TRBV12-3 or TRBV12-4 and J usage is TRBJ1-1; tentatively, D is TRBD1 (5 bases). V lost 5 bases, J lost 5 bases, and 9 bases lay in between. This CDR3 has 12 residues. The CDR3 nucleotides read TGTGCCAGCAGTGAGACAGAAACTGAAGCTTTCTTT. It is translated as CASSETETEAFF.

Details on this clonotype: This could be a read error, since a much larger clone is one nucleotide away. The V call is TRBV7-2, the J call TRBJ1-5; tentative D call: TRBD1 (6 bases). Trimming removed 5 bases from V and 3 bases from J, with 14 bases in between. CDR3 length: 15 amino acids. Germline V lookup: CDR1 SGHTA, CDR2 FQGNSA. Written as DNA, the CDR3 is TGTACCAGCAGCCCGGAGAGGGGGGACAATCAGCCCCAGCATTTT. Amino acid sequence: CTSSPERGDNQPQHF.

This clonotype was detected only once. A much larger clone differs by one base, so this may be a read error. The chain employs TRBV7-7 and TRBJ2-2; 8 bases are a match to TRBD1. CDR1 is SSHAT, CDR2 FNYEAQ, per germline (reference sequence). The CDR3 contains 15 residues. DNA of the CDR3: TGTGCTAGCAGCTTAGGTCAGGGGGCAACCGGGGAGCTGTTTTTT. Protein sequence: CASSLGQGATGELFF.

At least ten counts were recorded for this clonotype. The chain links TRBV5-4 to TRBJ2-3; the D is unclear. Between the trimmed V and J ends, which lost 2 bases and 0 bases, there was a span of 10 bases. The CDR3 has 15 amino acids. Per the germline V gene, CDR1 is SGHNT and CDR2 is YYREEE (reference sequence). CDR3 sequence (DNA): TGTGCCAGCAGCTTTCACGGTCAGAGCACAGATACGCAGTATTTT. It translates to CASSFHGQSTDTQYF.

This clonotype appeared many times. The chain has TRBV29-1 and TRBJ2-3; 8 positions match TRBD2. Germline loops: CDR1 SQVTM, CDR2 ANQGSEA. This CDR3 has 15 amino acids. With 4 bases clipped from V and 6 bases from J, the junction kept 12 bases outside the gene matches. CDR3 amino acids: CSVAGGAGADDTQYF. The DNA for the CDR3 is TGCAGCGTTGCGGGGGGGGCAGGGGCGGACGATACGCAGTATTTT.

The sample holds many counts of this clonotype. This chain uses TRBV28 with TRBJ2-7; 7 bases match TRBD1. The V segment lost 5 bases and the J segment 6 bases; nucleotides outside the gene matches: 10. The CDR3 is 14 residues long. Germline loops: CDR1 MDHEN, CDR2 SYDVKM. In nucleotides, the CDR3 is TGTGCCAGCAGTGGATTCGAAGGGGGCAGCGAGCAGTACTTC. This codes for CASSGFEGGSEQYF.

Ten or more counts support this clonotype. The J gene is TRBJ2-7, the V gene TRBV29-1, with D possibly being TRBD2 (5 bases). The CDR3 is made up of 12 amino acids. CDR1 and CDR2 from the germline V gene are SQVTM and ANQGSEA. Trimming took 4 bases from V and 3 from J, leaving 10 bases between them. CDR3 DNA sequence: TGCAGCGTTGGTGACGGGGACTACGAGCAGTACTTC. As protein: CSVGDGDYEQYF.

In its sample, this clonotype was seen many times. The rearrangement uses TRBV11-2 and TRBJ2-5; D is undetermined. The CDR3 is 12 amino acids. The V and J ends lost 6 bases and 5 bases respectively, with 10 bases between them. CDR1 is SGHAT and CDR2 is FQNNGV in the germline V gene. CDR3 loop: CASSFWLETQYF. In nucleotides, the CDR3 is TGTGCCAGCAGTTTTTGGCTGGAGACCCAGTACTTC.

This clonotype was observed at least ten times. This chain links TRBV6-4 with TRBJ2-4; no reliable D call. V gave up 3 bases and J gave up 1 base, with 4 bases separating them. The CDR3 is 13 residues long. Germline CDR1 and CDR2: MRHNA and SNTAGT. The CDR3 spells CASSEGAKNIQYF. The CDR3 DNA reads as TGTGCCAGCAGTGAGGGGGCCAAAAACATTCAGTACTTC.

Ten or more counts support this clonotype. This chain connects TRBV6-5 to TRBJ2-7; D is possibly TRBD1 or TRBD2 (5 bases each). Trimming cost V 4 bases and J 5 bases, with 27 bases left between them. Germline CDR1 reads MNHEY; CDR2 reads SVGAGI. The CDR3 spans 18 residues. The CDR3 region is CASSFSKRGAGPRNEQYF. In DNA, the CDR3 is TGTGCCAGCAGTTTTTCTAAGAGAGGGGCCGGCCCCAGGAACGAGCAGTACTTC.

At least ten counts were recorded for this clonotype. DNA for the CDR3: TGCAGTGCTAGACCGGGACAGGGAAGGTACGAGCAGTACTTC. Residues: CSARPGQGRYEQYF. The chain joins TRBV20-1 to TRBJ2-7, with 9 bases that match TRBD1. The germline CDR1 and CDR2 sequences are DFQATT and SNEGSKA (reference sequence). V lost 2 bases to trimming and J lost 4 bases; unmatched junction nucleotides: 6. This CDR3 has 14 amino acids.

The table lists this clonotype with many counts. The gene calls are TRBV20-1 and TRBJ2-2; perhaps TRBD1 as D (5 bases). V was trimmed by 4 bases and J by 2 bases, leaving 8 bases between them. The CDR3 is 13 amino acids. CDR1 and CDR2 from the germline V gene are DFQATT and SNEGSKA (reference sequence). CDR3 in DNA: TGCAGTGCTAAACAGGACAACACCGGGGAGCTGTTTTTT. Protein product: CSAKQDNTGELFF.

Ten or more counts support this clonotype. The chain carries TRBV20-1 and TRBJ2-4; 7 nucleotides line up with TRBD2. The CDR3 has 13 amino acids. V shed 4 bases and J 6 bases; nucleotides not matched to a gene: 6. Germline V gene sequence: CDR1 DFQATT, CDR2 SNEGSKA (reference sequence). CDR3 loop: CSATGGSGNIQYF. CDR3 sequence (DNA): TGCAGTGCTACTGGCGGGAGCGGAAACATTCAGTACTTC.

This clonotype was seen many times. V gene TRBV3-1 combines with J gene TRBJ2-5, with TRBD2 matching 8 bases. J gave up 5 bases and V 4 bases, and 12 bases lay outside the gene matches. The CDR3 runs to 16 residues. Germline lookup yields CDR1 LGHDT and CDR2 YNNKEL (reference sequence). CDR3 bases: TGTGCCAGCAGCCTCCGGGGCGCGCGGGGGGCGGAGACCCAGTACTTC. Its translation is CASSLRGARGAETQYF.

This clonotype was seen repeatedly, ten times or more. This chain links TRBV4-3 with TRBJ2-3; TRBD2 might be the D (5 bases). The V end lost 8 bases, the J end lost 4 bases, and 13 bases lay between the germline ends. The CDR3 has 13 amino acids. Germline CDR1 LGHNA, CDR2 YSLEER. This chain's CDR3 is CASGRGVPDTQYF. The CDR3 nucleotides read TGCGCCAGCGGACGGGGTGTCCCAGATACGCAGTATTTT.

V is TRBV20-1 and J is TRBJ2-3; D is undetermined. There are 17 residues in the CDR3. Per the germline V gene, CDR1 is DFQATT and CDR2 is SNEGSKA (reference sequence). CDR3: CCSRDQLGWAGTDTQYF. The CDR3 nucleotides are TGCTGCTCTAGAGATCAGTTAGGGTGGGCGGGCACAGATACGCAGTATTTT.

The chain recombines TRBV28 with TRBJ2-2, with D unclear. The CDR3 is 16 amino acids. Germline CDR1 reads MDHEN; CDR2 reads SYDVKM. V lost 6 bases and J 6 bases, leaving 20 bases between the germline ends. CDR3 DNA: TGTGCCAGCAGACTTGGCGGCCCCCTAATCGCCGGGGAGCTGTTTTTT. Protein sequence: CASRLGGPLIAGELFF.

This clonotype appeared many times. The rearrangement joins TRBV12-3 or TRBV12-4 to TRBJ1-5, with D hard to call. CDR3 length: 16 amino acids. The germline V and J ends were trimmed by 1 base and 0 bases, with 10 bases remaining between them. Here the CDR3 reads CASSLVGGRSNQPQHF. The CDR3 region has the DNA TGTGCCAGCAGTTTAGTAGGCGGACGTAGCAATCAGCCCCAGCATTTT.

This clonotype was counted at least ten times. This chain links TRBV19 with TRBJ2-7; D perhaps matches TRBD1 (5 bases). This CDR3 has 13 residues. Germline CDR1 is LNHDA and CDR2 is SQIVND (reference sequence). V lost 3 bases, J lost 1 base, and 7 bases lay in between. Here the CDR3 DNA reads TGTGCCAGTAGTATGGCAGGGTCCTACGAGCAGTACTTC. Translating gives CASSMAGSYEQYF.

The table lists this clonotype with many counts. V and J are TRBV7-2 and TRBJ1-1, with D unresolved. V lost 2 bases to trimming and J lost 0 bases, with 10 bases between them. Germline V gene sequence: CDR1 SGHTA, CDR2 FQGNSA. The CDR3 extends over 15 amino acids. The CDR3 nucleotides read TGTGCCAGCAGCTTAAACATTGCGATGAACACTGAAGCTTTCTTT. Its protein product is CASSLNIAMNTEAFF.

In this sample, this clonotype turned up many times. V is TRBV15 and J is TRBJ2-2; 8 nucleotides align to TRBD1. The CDR3 has 16 residues. CDR1 is LNHNV, CDR2 YYDKDF, per germline (reference sequence). The V segment lost 1 base and the J segment 4 bases; nucleotides outside the gene matches: 5. This CDR3 reads CATSRGTGSGTGELFF. The DNA for the CDR3 is TGTGCCACCAGCAGAGGGACAGGGTCCGGCACCGGGGAGCTGTTTTTT. Full variable domain (remainder filled in from reference TRBV15 and TRBJ2-2): DAMVIQNPRYQVTQFGKPVTLSCSQTLNHNVMYWYQQKSSQAPKLLFHYYDKDFNNEADTPDNFQSRRPNTSFCFLDIRSPGLGDTAMYLCATSRGTGSGTGELFFGEGSRLTVL.